One sample yielded the 5 T cell receptor beta chains listed below, sequenced in a study of T cells after yellow fever vaccination. One entry per CDR3 protein, called by TCRdb with MiXCR from the 5' RACE reads. The table includes 200,000 or so distinct CDR3 sequences, around 6.7% detected once. This specimen was CD4+ T cells sorted from PBMCs, taken on the day of the yellow fever booster vaccination. All receptors come from a man aged 25-40 years who received the YFV17D yellow fever vaccine.

In this sample, this clonotype turned up a few times. This chain connects TRBV3-1 to TRBJ1-3; no reliable D call. V lost 8 bases and J lost 4, with 9 bases in between. This CDR3 comprises 12 residues. The V gene's germline CDR1 is LGHDT and CDR2 YNNKEL (reference sequence). The CDR3 region has the DNA TGTGCCAGCGGCGGGTTCGGAAACACCATATATTTT. This translates into CASGGFGNTIYF.

The CDR3 reads CASSSGREVTGANVLTF. In DNA form, the CDR3 reads TGTGCCAGCAGTTCAGGCAGGGAGGTTACGGGGGCCAACGTCCTGACTTTC. The J gene is TRBJ2-6, the V gene TRBV28; D may be TRBD2 (6 bases). The germline CDR1 and CDR2 sequences are MDHEN and SYDVKM. V was clipped by 4 bases and J by 4 bases, with 17 bases between them. This CDR3 has 17 amino acids.

In its sample, this clonotype was seen many times. The rearrangement uses TRBV5-1 and TRBJ2-5; D tentatively fits TRBD1 or TRBD2 (5 bases each). The germline V gene encodes CDR1 SGHRS and CDR2 YFSETQ. Trimming stripped 2 bases from V and 4 bases from J, with 12 bases between. The CDR3 sequence is 14 residues long. Written as DNA, the CDR3 is TGCGCCAGCAGCTTCCCCGGGACCAGAGAGACCCAGTACTTC. This sequence encodes CASSFPGTRETQYF.

This clonotype has only a few counts. The chain's CDR3 is CASRDRGRNQPQHF. The CDR3 nucleotides read TGTGCCAGCAGGGACAGGGGTCGCAATCAGCCCCAGCATTTT. This sequence joins TRBV6-1 and TRBJ1-5, with 9 bases aligning to TRBD1. CDR3 length equals 14 residues. Germline-derived CDR1 and CDR2 are MNHNS and SASEGT. V was clipped by 6 bases and J by 2 bases; unmatched bases: 2.

This clonotype was seen repeatedly, ten times or more. This sequence joins TRBV20-1 and TRBJ2-5; 10 nucleotides agree with TRBD2. Germline V CDR1 and CDR2: DFQATT, SNEGSKA (reference sequence). This CDR3 has 11 amino acids. With V trimmed by 3 bases and J by 12 bases, 4 bases remained unmatched. The chain's CDR3 is CSASPGLAEYF. CDR3 DNA sequence: TGCAGTGCTAGTCCAGGACTAGCGGAGTACTTC.